The present entry profiles one TCR beta chain with its context. J gave up 4 bases and V 5 bases, and 13 bases lay outside the gene matches. The CDR3 runs to 18 residues. Germline V gene lookup returns CDR1 PRHDT and CDR2 FYEKMQ (reference sequence). Random hexamers were used to reverse transcribe the RNA input (about 0.5 to 1 ug). Amplification of TCR beta CDR3 spanned 54 Vbeta and 13 Jbeta via immunoSEQ multiplex PCR. TCRdb reanalysed the immunoSEQ multiplex PCR reads using MiXCR and keeps one entry per CDR3 protein. The sample holds 90,000 to 110,000 distinct CDR3 sequences, 95% to 98% seen once. These data are taken from a study of CD8 T cells in Susac syndrome.

What was sequenced was CD4+ T cells from PBMCs. The gene calls are TRBV13 and TRBJ2-1; 11 bases map to TRBD2. This receptor was taken from a human donor in good health. CDR3 in amino acids: CASSPFGVLAGGYNEQFF. CDR3 nucleotides: TGTGCCAGCAGCCCCTTCGGGGTTTTAGCGGGGGGGTACAATGAGCAGTTCTTC.